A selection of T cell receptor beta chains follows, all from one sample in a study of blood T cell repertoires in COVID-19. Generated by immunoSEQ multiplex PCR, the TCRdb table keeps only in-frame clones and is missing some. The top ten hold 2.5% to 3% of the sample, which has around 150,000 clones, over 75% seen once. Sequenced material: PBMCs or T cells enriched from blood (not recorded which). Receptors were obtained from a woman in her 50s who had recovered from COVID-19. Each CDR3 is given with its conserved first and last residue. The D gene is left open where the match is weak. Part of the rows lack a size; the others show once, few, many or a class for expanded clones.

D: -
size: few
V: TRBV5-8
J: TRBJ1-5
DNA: TGTGCCAGCAGCGTCTCGGGGAAGCCCCAGCATTTT
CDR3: CASSVSGKPQHF

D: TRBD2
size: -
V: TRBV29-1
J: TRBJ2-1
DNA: TGCAGCGAACTGACGGGGGGCTACAATGAGCAGTTCTTC
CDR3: CSELTGGYNEQFF

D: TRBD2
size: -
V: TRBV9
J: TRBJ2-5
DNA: TGTGCCAGCAGCGTGTCTAGCGGGGGATGGGGGGAGACCCAGTACTTC
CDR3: CASSVSSGGWGETQYF

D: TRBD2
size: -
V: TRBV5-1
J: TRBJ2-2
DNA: TGCGCCAGCAGCTTTAGTCTAGCGGGAAACACCGGGGAGCTGTTTTTT
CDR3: CASSFSLAGNTGELFF

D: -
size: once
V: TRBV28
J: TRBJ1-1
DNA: TGTGCCAGCAGTTTGGGGCGGACTGAAGCTTTCTTT
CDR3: CASSLGRTEAFF

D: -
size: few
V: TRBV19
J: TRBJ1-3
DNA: TGTGCCAGTAGTCGCGGGGGTAGCTCTGGAAACACCATATATTTT
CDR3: CASSRGGSSGNTIYF

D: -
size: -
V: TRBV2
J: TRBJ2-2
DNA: TGTGCCAGCAGTGAGAACAGGGCGGCCGGGGAGCTGTTTTTT
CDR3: CASSENRAAGELFF

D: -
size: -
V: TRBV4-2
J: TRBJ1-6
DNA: TGTGCCAGCAGCCAAGCCATACCGCGGGCCCTAGGGTCACCCCTCCACTTT
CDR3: CASSQAIPRALGSPLHF

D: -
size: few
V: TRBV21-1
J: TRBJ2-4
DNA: TGTGCCAGCAGCACTGGACAGGGCGGCACCAAAAACATTCAGTACTTC
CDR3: CASSTGQGGTKNIQYF

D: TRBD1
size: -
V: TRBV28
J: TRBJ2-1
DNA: TGTGCCAGCAGTTTATGGGGACTCGGGACAGGGGCATACAATGAGCAGTTCTTC
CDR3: CASSLWGLGTGAYNEQFF

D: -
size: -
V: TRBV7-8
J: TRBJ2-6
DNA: TGTGCCAGCAGCTTAGCGATGAGGGCTGGGGCCAACGTCCTGACTTTC
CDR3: CASSLAMRAGANVLTF

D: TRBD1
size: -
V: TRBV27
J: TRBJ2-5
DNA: TGTGCCAGCAGTTCCCCGTTCACCAGGGGGATGGAGACCCAGTACTTC
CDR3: CASSSPFTRGMETQYF

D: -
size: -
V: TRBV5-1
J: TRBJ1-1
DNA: TGCGCCAGCAGCTTACGCGGGGGAAATCAAGACACTGAAGCTTTCTTT
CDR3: CASSLRGGNQDTEAFF

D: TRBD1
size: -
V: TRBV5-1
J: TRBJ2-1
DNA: TGCGCCAGCAGCTTGGACAGGGGGGATTACAATGAGCAGTTCTTC
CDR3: CASSLDRGDYNEQFF

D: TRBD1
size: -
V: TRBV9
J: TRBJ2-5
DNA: TGTGCCAGCAGCGTAGGACAGGGGGATCAAGAGACCCAGTACTTC
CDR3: CASSVGQGDQETQYF

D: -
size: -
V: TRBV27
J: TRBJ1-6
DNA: TGTGCCAGCAGTCCCTACACCGATCCTAGGGGTCGTTCACCCCTCCACTTT
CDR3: CASSPYTDPRGRSPLHF

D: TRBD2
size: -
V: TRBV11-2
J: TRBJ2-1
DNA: TGTGCCAGCAGCGGGGTAGCGGGCTTGGAGCAGTTCTTC
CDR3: CASSGVAGLEQFF

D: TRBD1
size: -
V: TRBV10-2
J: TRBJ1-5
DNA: TGCGCCAGCAGTGAACGGACAGGGGGCAATCAGCCCCAGCATTTT
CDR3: CASSERTGGNQPQHF

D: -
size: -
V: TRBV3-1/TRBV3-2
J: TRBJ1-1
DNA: TGTGCCAGCAGCCAATTGAGGGGGGGTGAAGCTTTCTTT
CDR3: CASSQLRGGEAFF

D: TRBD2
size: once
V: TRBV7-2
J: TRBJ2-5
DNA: TGTGCCAGCAGCCCAACGGGGGGTAGAAGAGAGACCCAGTACTTC
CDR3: CASSPTGGRRETQYF

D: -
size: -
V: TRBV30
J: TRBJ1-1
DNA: TGTGCCTGGAGTCAAGCACCTGTGAACACTGAAGCTTTCTTT
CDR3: CAWSQAPVNTEAFF

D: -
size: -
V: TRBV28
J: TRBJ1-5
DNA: TGTGCCAGCAGTTTATTGCAGGGCAATCAGCCCCAGCATTTT
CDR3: CASSLLQGNQPQHF

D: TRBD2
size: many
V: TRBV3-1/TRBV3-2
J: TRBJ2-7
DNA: TGTGCCAGCAGCCTCACTAGCGGGAGGGCCTACGAGCAGTACTTC
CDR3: CASSLTSGRAYEQYF

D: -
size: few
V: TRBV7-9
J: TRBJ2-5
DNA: TGTGCCAGCAGCTTATACCCAGGGGCAGTGGAGACCCAGTACTTC
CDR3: CASSLYPGAVETQYF

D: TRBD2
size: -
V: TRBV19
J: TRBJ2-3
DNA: TGTGCCAGTAGTATATACTCCGGGGGGGTGGCAGATACGCAGTATTTT
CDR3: CASSIYSGGVADTQYF

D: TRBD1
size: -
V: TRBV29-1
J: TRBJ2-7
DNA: TGCAGCGTTGAAGGGACAGGGGGGGCCTACGAGCAGTACTTC
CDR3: CSVEGTGGAYEQYF

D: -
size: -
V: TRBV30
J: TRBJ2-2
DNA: TGTGCCTGGAGGTGGCAGGGAAACACCGGGGAGCTGTTTTTT
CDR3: CAWRWQGNTGELFF

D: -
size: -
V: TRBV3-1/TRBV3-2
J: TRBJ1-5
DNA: TGTGCCAGCAGCCAAGATCAACAGCCCCAGCATTTT
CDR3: CASSQDQQPQHF

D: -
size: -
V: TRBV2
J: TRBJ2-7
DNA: TGTGCCAGCAGGGAGGACAGTAGCTCCTACGAGCAGTACTTC
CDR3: CASREDSSSYEQYF

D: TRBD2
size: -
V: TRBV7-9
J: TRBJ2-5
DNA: TGTGCCAGCAGCTTGGGTCAGCGGGGGGGCCGAGAGACCCAGTACTTC
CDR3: CASSLGQRGGRETQYF

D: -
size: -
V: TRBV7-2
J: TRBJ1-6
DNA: TGTGCCAGCAGCTCAACCAGCGGGAATAATTCACCCCTCCACTTT
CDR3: CASSSTSGNNSPLHF

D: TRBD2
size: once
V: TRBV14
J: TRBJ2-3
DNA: TGTGCCAGCAGTTTACTAGCGGGGAGCCATAGCACAGATACGCAGTATTTT
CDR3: CASSLLAGSHSTDTQYF

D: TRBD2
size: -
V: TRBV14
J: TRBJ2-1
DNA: TGTGCCAGCACCTCTAGCGGTAGCTCCTACAATGAGCAGTTCTTC
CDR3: CASTSSGSSYNEQFF

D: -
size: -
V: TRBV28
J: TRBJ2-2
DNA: TGTGCCAGCAGTTCGTCAGGGTTGGGTGGCACCGGGGAGCTGTTTTTT
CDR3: CASSSSGLGGTGELFF

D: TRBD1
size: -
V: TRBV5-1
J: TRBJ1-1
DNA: TGCGCCAGCAGCTGGACAACCGGGACAGGGGGTACTGAAGCTTTCTTT
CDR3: CASSWTTGTGGTEAFF

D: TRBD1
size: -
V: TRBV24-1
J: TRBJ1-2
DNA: TGTGCCACCAGTCAGGGGGTGAGTGGCTACACCTTC
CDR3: CATSQGVSGYTF

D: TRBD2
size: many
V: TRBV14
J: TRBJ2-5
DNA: TGTGCCAGCAGCGACCCTAGCGGAAGGATTCAAGAGACCCAGTACTTC
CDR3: CASSDPSGRIQETQYF

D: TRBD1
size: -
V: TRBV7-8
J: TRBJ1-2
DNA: TGTGCCAGCAGTAATACACAGGGGCGCGGCTACACCTTC
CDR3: CASSNTQGRGYTF

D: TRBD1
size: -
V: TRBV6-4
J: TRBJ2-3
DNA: TGTGCCAGCAGCCGACCCAAACCGCCCGGGACAGGGCCTAGCACAGATACGCAGTATTTT
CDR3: CASSRPKPPGTGPSTDTQYF

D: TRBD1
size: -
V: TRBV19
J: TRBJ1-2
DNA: TGTGCCAGTAGTCCGACAGGGATTCTAGGCTACACCTTC
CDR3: CASSPTGILGYTF

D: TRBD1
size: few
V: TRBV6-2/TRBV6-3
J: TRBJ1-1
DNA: TGTGCCAGCAGTGCGACAGGGGGGAACACTGAAGCTTTCTTT
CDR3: CASSATGGNTEAFF

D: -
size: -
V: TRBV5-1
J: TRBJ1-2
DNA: TGCGCCAGCAGCCCAGGGGACTATGGCTACACCTTC
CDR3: CASSPGDYGYTF

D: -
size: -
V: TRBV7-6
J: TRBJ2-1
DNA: TGTGCCAGCAGCCCTTGGGGGGGGGCCCCCAAGCAGTTCTTC
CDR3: CASSPWGGAPKQFF

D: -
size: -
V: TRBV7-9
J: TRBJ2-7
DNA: TGTGCCAGGACGACAGGAACCTTGGAAGAGCAGTACTTC
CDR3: CARTTGTLEEQYF